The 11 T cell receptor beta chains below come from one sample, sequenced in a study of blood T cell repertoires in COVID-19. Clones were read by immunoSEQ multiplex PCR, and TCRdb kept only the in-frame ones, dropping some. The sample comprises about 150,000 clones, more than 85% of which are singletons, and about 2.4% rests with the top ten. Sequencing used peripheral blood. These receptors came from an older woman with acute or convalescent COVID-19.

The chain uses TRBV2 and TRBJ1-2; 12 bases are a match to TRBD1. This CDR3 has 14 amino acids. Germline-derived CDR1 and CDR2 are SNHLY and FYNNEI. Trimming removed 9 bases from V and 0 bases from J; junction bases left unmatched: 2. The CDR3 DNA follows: TGTGCCAGGGGACAGGGGGCGTCTAACTATGGCTACACCTTC. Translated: CARGQGASNYGYTF.

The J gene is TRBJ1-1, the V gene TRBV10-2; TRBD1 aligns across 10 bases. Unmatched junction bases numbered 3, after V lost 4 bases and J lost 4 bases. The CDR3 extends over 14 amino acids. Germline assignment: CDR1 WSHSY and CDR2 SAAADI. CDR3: CASSVGQGSTEAFF. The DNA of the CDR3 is TGCGCCAGCAGTGTGGGACAGGGGAGCACTGAAGCTTTCTTT.

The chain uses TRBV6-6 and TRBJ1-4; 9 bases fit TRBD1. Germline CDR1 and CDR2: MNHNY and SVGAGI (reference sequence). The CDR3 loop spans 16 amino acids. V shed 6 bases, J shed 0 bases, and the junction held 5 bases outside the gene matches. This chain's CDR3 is CASSDRGVSTNEKLFF. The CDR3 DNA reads TGTGCCAGCAGCGACAGGGGGGTTTCAACTAATGAAAAACTGTTTTTT.

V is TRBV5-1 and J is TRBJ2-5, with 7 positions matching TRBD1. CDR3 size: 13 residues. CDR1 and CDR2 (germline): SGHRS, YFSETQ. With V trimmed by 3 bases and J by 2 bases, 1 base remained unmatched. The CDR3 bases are TGCGCCAGCAGCTGGACAGGACAAGAGACCCAGTACTTC. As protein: CASSWTGQETQYF.

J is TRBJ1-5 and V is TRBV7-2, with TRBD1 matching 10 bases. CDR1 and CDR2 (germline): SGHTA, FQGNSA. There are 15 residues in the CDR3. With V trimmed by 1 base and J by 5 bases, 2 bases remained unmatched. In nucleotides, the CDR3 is TGTGCCAGCAGCTTAGTAGGACAGGGGGATCAGCCCCAGCATTTT. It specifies CASSLVGQGDQPQHF.

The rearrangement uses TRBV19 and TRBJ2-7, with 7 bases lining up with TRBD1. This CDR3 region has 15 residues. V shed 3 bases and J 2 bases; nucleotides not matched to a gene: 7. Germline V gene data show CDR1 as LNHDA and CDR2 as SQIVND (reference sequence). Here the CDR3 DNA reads TGTGCCAGTAGTATCAGCACAGGGGAGACCTACGAGCAGTACTTC. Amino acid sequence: CASSISTGETYEQYF.

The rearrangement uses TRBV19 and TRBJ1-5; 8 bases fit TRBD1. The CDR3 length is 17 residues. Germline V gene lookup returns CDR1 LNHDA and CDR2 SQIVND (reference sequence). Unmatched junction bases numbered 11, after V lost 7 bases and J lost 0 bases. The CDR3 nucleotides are TGTGCCAGTAACGCGGGCAGGGGGCGTTATAGCAATCAGCCCCAGCATTTT. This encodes CASNAGRGRYSNQPQHF.

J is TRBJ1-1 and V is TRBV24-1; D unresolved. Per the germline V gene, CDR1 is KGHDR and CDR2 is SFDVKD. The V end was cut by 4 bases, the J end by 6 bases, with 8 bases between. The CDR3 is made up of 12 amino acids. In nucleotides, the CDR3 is TGTGCCACCAGTGACCGCGGATCTGAAGCTTTCTTT. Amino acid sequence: CATSDRGSEAFF.

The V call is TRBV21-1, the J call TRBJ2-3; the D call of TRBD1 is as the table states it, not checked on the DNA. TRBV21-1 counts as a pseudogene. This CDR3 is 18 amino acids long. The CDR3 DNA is TGTGCCAGCAGCAAACGTTCACGGACAGGGTGTTCGGGCGATACGCAGTATTTT. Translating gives CASSKRSRTGCSGDTQYF.

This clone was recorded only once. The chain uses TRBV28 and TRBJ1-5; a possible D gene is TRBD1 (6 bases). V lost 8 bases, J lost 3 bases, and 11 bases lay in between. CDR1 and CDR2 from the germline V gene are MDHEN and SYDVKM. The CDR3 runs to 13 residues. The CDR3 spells CASRRDNNQPQHF. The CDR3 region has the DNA TGTGCCAGCCGCCGGGACAACAATCAGCCCCAGCATTTT.

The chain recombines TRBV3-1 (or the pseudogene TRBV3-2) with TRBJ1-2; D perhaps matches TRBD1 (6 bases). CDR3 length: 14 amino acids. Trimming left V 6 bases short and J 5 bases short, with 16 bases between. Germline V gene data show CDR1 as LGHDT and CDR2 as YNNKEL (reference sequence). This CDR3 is CASSFTRGGYGYTF. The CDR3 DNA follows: TGTGCCAGCAGTTTCACCAGGGGTGGGTATGGCTACACCTTC.